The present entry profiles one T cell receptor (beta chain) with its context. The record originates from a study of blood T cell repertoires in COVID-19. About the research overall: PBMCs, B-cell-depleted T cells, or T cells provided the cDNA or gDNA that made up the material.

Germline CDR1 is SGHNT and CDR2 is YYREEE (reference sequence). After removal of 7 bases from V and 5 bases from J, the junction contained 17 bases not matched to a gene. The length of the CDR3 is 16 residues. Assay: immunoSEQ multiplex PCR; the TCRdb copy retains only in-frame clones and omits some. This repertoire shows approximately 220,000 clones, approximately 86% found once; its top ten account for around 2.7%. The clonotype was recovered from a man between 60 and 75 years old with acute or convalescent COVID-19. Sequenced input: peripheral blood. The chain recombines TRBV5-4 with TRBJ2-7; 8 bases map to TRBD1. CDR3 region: CASRQGLDRVVDEQYF. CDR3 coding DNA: TGTGCCAGCCGTCAAGGTCTGGACAGGGTCGTCGACGAGCAGTACTTC.